The 27 T cell receptor beta chains given below trace back to one sample, sequenced in a study of shared clonotypes between healthy human individuals. Assay used: immunoSEQ multiplex PCR; TCRdb lists only in-frame clones, some missing. Of 950,000 to 1,100,000 clones listed, approximately 68% are singletons. The material sequenced was memory CD4+ T cells sorted from blood. The subset was: CD45RA-negative fraction. These receptors all stem from a man aged 18 to 29 in good health.

The chain recombines TRBV10-3 with TRBJ1-2; TRBD1 might be the D (5 bases). This CDR3 has 14 residues. V was clipped by 4 bases and J by 5 bases, with 14 bases between them. Germline V lookup: CDR1 ENHRY, CDR2 SYGVKD. The CDR3 DNA sequence: TGTGCCATCAGTGCGAGGGGAGTGGAATATGGCTACACCTTC. Protein sequence: CAISARGVEYGYTF.

The chain joins TRBV25-1 to TRBJ2-5, with D perhaps matching TRBD1 (6 bases). This CDR3 spans 14 amino acids. V lost 3 bases to trimming and J lost 5 bases, with 13 bases between them. From germline, CDR1 is MGHDK and CDR2 SYGVNS. CDR3 in DNA: TGTGCCAGCAGTGACAGGGGTGGGTGGGAGACCCAGTACTTC. This translates into CASSDRGGWETQYF.

This clone was observed a handful of times. V usage is TRBV9 and J usage is TRBJ1-1; D unresolved. Germline loops: CDR1 SGDLS, CDR2 YYNGEE. The CDR3 has 13 residues. V gave up 4 bases and J gave up 5 bases, with 12 bases separating them. CDR3 DNA: TGTGCCAGCAGCCCCCATAGGGCAACTGAAGCTTTCTTT. As protein: CASSPHRATEAFF.

The rearrangement uses TRBV9 and TRBJ2-2; TRBD2 is a possible D gene (5 bases). Germline-derived CDR1 and CDR2 are SGDLS and YYNGEE. V lost 4 bases, J lost 5 bases, and 15 bases lay in between. This CDR3 spans 15 amino acids. CDR3 loop: CASSPDWRGTGELFF. As DNA, the CDR3 is TGTGCCAGCAGCCCAGACTGGAGAGGGACCGGGGAGCTGTTTTTT.

The V gene is TRBV5-6, the J gene TRBJ2-2; 10 nucleotides align to TRBD2. V lost 4 bases to trimming and J lost 6 bases; unmatched junction nucleotides: 6. The CDR3 runs 15 residues. The germline CDR1 and CDR2 sequences are SGHDT and YYEEEE. The CDR3 region is CASSVPGLASGELFF. The DNA for the CDR3 is TGTGCCAGCAGCGTCCCGGGACTAGCGTCCGGGGAGCTGTTTTTT.

The rearrangement joins TRBV11-2 to TRBJ1-4; weak D call: TRBD1 (6 bases). The CDR3 is 12 residues long. Germline V lookup: CDR1 SGHAT, CDR2 FQNNGV. V dropped 5 bases and J dropped 14 bases, with 15 bases sitting between them. The CDR3 here is CASSPRGGGLFF. DNA of the CDR3: TGTGCCAGCAGCCCGAGGGGGGGTGGGCTGTTTTTT.

This sequence joins TRBV7-9 and TRBJ1-6, with D possibly matching TRBD1 (6 bases). Germline CDR1 and CDR2: SEHNR and FQNEAQ (reference sequence). There are 17 residues in the CDR3. The germline V and J ends were trimmed by 0 bases and 9 bases, with 18 bases remaining between them. The CDR3 DNA reads as TGTGCCAGCAGCTTAGCGAGTACAGGGTTATCGGGTTCACCCCTCCACTTT. As protein: CASSLASTGLSGSPLHF.

This chain connects TRBV19 to TRBJ1-2; D perhaps matches TRBD1 (5 bases). V dropped 10 bases and J dropped 4 bases, with 22 bases sitting between them. This CDR3 region has 15 residues. The germline V gene has CDR1 LNHDA and CDR2 SQIVND (reference sequence). CDR3 region: CATRRGPGSSYGYTF. The CDR3 DNA sequence: TGTGCCACCCGGAGGGGTCCAGGAAGCTCCTATGGCTACACCTTC.

V usage is TRBV2 and J usage is TRBJ1-6; tentatively, D is TRBD1 (6 bases). Trimming stripped 4 bases from V and 10 bases from J, with 17 bases between. This CDR3 region has 15 residues. Germline CDR1 SNHLY, CDR2 FYNNEI. CDR3 DNA sequence: TGTGCCAGCAGTGGGGAGCGGGGGCCAGGATCACCCCTCCACTTT. Its protein is CASSGERGPGSPLHF.

The chain joins TRBV6-6 to TRBJ2-7; 8 positions match TRBD1. Germline V lookup: CDR1 MNHNY, CDR2 SVGAGI (reference sequence). The V segment lost 5 bases and the J segment 5 bases; nucleotides outside the gene matches: 8. The CDR3 contains 14 residues. CDR3 loop: CASSTPAGGHEQYF. As DNA, the CDR3 is TGTGCCAGCAGTACCCCGGCAGGGGGCCACGAGCAGTACTTC.

The chain links TRBV5-1 to TRBJ2-3; 7 nucleotides agree with TRBD1. Looked up from germline, CDR1 is SGHRS and CDR2 is YFSETQ. CDR3 size: 15 residues. The V and J ends lost 3 bases and 0 bases, in that order; junction bases with no gene match: 4. CDR3 protein: CASSSVGQSTDTQYF. CDR3 sequence (DNA): TGCGCCAGCAGCTCCGTGGGACAGAGCACAGATACGCAGTATTTT.

This clone showed up just once. The same CDR3 is also encoded by other DNA sequences in this sample. The chain uses TRBV18 and TRBJ2-6; TRBD2 might be the D (5 bases). V was cut by 3 bases and J by 1 base, with 10 bases left in between. Germline V lookup: CDR1 KGHSH, CDR2 LQKENI. The length of the CDR3 is 16 residues. In DNA form, the CDR3 reads TGTGCCAGCTCACCCGGTGGGGAGTCTGGGGCCAACGTCCTGACTTTC. Translation gives CASSPGGESGANVLTF. Looking up the rest from reference TRBV18 and TRBJ2-6 gives the full variable domain: NAGVMQNPRHLVRRRGQEARLRCSPMKGHSHVYWYRQLPEEGLKFMVYLQKENIIDESGMPKERFSAEFPKEGPSILRIQQVVRGDSAAYFCASSPGGESGANVLTFGAGSRLTVL.

CDR3 in DNA: TGTGCCAGCAGCACACACAGGGGTAGAACTGAAGCTTTCTTT. This codes for CASSTHRGRTEAFF. This rearrangement joins TRBV2 to TRBJ1-1; the match to TRBD1 covers 7 bases. The CDR3 is made up of 14 amino acids. Trimming at V came to 6 bases and at J to 5 bases, leaving 9 bases not matched to a gene. Germline V CDR1 and CDR2: SNHLY, FYNNEI.

Turning to this clone: Other nucleotide sequences from this sample produce the same CDR3. This chain joins TRBV7-3 and TRBJ2-5; no firm D call. Deletions cut 0 bases from V and 1 base from J, with 3 bases between. Germline V gene lookup returns CDR1 SGHTA and CDR2 FQGTGA. This CDR3 comprises 13 residues. Here the CDR3 DNA reads TGTGCCAGCAGCTTAACAATCCAAGAGACCCAGTACTTC. Its translation: CASSLTIQETQYF.

The chain links TRBV23-1 to TRBJ1-2, with a possible D match to TRBD1 (5 bases). TRBV23-1 is designated an ORF whose function remains uncertain. The CDR3 totals 15 residues. Trimming pared 6 bases from V and 4 bases from J, leaving 18 bases between. CDR3 amino acids: CASRGGAVSPYGYTF. DNA for the CDR3: TGCGCCAGCAGGGGCGGGGCAGTGTCTCCCTATGGCTACACCTTC.

The chain recombines TRBV5-5 with TRBJ1-5; D remains ambiguous. CDR3 length: 15 residues. CDR1 and CDR2 (germline): SGHKS, YYEKEE (reference sequence). V was trimmed by 3 bases and J by 0 bases, leaving 10 bases between them. As DNA, the CDR3 is TGTGCCAGCAGCTCTGACAATTATAGCAATCAGCCCCAGCATTTT. This translates into CASSSDNYSNQPQHF. The full variable domain, completed using reference TRBV5-5 and TRBJ1-5, is DAGVTQSPTHLIKTRGQQVTLRCSPISGHKSVSWYQQVLGQGPQFIFQYYEKEERGRGNFPDRFSARQFPNYSSELNVNALLLGDSALYLCASSSDNYSNQPQHFGDGTRLSIL.

This chain connects TRBV19 to TRBJ1-5; TRBD1 might be the D (5 bases). The germline CDR1 and CDR2 sequences are LNHDA and SQIVND (reference sequence). This CDR3 contains 16 residues. Trimming removed 4 bases at V and 2 bases at J, with 15 bases between. The CDR3 loop reads CASSTGDGLGNQPQHF. DNA for the CDR3: TGTGCCAGTAGTACGGGGGATGGTCTCGGCAATCAGCCCCAGCATTTT.

The chain combines TRBV5-4 with TRBJ2-2, with 10 bases that match TRBD1. CDR1 is SGHNT, CDR2 YYREEE, per germline (reference sequence). After removal of 4 bases from V and 3 bases from J, the junction contained 6 bases not matched to a gene. The CDR3 length is 16 residues. Here the CDR3 DNA reads TGTGCCAGCAGCCTGCGGACAGGGGGGGACACCGGGGAGCTGTTTTTT. Its translation: CASSLRTGGDTGELFF. Based on the CDR3 plus reference TRBV5-4 and TRBJ2-2, the full variable domain is ETGVTQSPTHLIKTRGQQVTLRCSSQSGHNTVSWYQQALGQGPQFIFQYYREEENGRGNFPPRFSGLQFPNYSSELNVNALELDDSALYLCASSLRTGGDTGELFFGEGSRLTVL.

The J gene is TRBJ2-1, the V gene TRBV20-1, with 8 bases identical to TRBD1. CDR1 and CDR2 from the germline V gene are DFQATT and SNEGSKA (reference sequence). V lost 8 bases to trimming and J lost 6 bases; unmatched junction nucleotides: 3. The length of the CDR3 is 11 residues. CDR3 sequence: CSIGQGNEQFF. The CDR3 DNA reads TGCAGTATCGGACAGGGCAATGAGCAGTTCTTC.

J is TRBJ1-1 and V is TRBV19, with D possibly TRBD1 on 6 matching bases. The V gene's germline CDR1 is LNHDA and CDR2 SQIVND (reference sequence). V was pared by 5 bases and J by 6 bases, with 19 bases between. The CDR3 totals 15 residues. The CDR3 reads CASSSLSRGPAEAFF. Written as DNA, the CDR3 is TGTGCCAGTAGTTCCCTGAGCAGGGGACCTGCTGAAGCTTTCTTT.

To note about this clone: This sample also contains other DNA sequences that code for the same CDR3. This sequence joins TRBV5-1 and TRBJ1-6; perhaps TRBD1 as D (6 bases). V dropped 0 bases and J dropped 7 bases, with 8 bases sitting between them. This CDR3 is built from 14 residues. In germline, CDR1 is SGHRS, CDR2 YFSETQ. The CDR3 nucleotides read TGCGCCAGCAGCTTGGGACAGGAAAATTCACCCCTCCACTTT. It yields the protein CASSLGQENSPLHF.

V is TRBV4-1 and J is TRBJ1-5, with 8 positions matching TRBD1. The CDR3 has 14 residues. Trimming took 3 bases from V and 5 from J; bases not matched to a gene: 3. The V gene's germline CDR1 is MGHRA and CDR2 YSYEKL. The CDR3 region has the DNA TGCGCCAGCAGCCATAACAGGGGGGATCAGCCCCAGCATTTT. Translated: CASSHNRGDQPQHF.

The chain combines TRBV28 with TRBJ1-2; D uncertain. This CDR3 is built from 13 residues. Looked up from germline, CDR1 is MDHEN and CDR2 is SYDVKM. Trimming cost V 7 bases and J 5 bases, with 14 bases left between them. CDR3 nucleotides: TGTGCCAGCACCTCCGTCGGCGGGTATGGCTACACCTTC. Its translation is CASTSVGGYGYTF.

V gene TRBV5-1 combines with J gene TRBJ2-5; 7 bases match TRBD1. Per germline, CDR1 SGHRS and CDR2 YFSETQ. The CDR3 extends over 14 amino acids. With 0 bases clipped from V and 5 bases from J, the junction kept 4 bases outside the gene matches. The CDR3: CASSLVDRVETQYF. Written as DNA, the CDR3 is TGCGCCAGCAGCTTGGTTGACAGGGTGGAGACCCAGTACTTC.

This chain links TRBV6-6 with TRBJ1-1; D possibly corresponds to TRBD1 (6 bases). The germline CDR1 and CDR2 sequences are MNHNY and SVGAGI (reference sequence). The CDR3 has 12 amino acids. V was pared by 2 bases and J by 11 bases, with 12 bases between. DNA of the CDR3: TGTGCCAGCAGTTACCGACCAGGGGAGGCTTTCTTT. Translation: CASSYRPGEAFF.

This clone occurred a few times. The rearrangement uses TRBV28 and TRBJ1-2, with TRBD1 matching over 7 bases. This CDR3 has 14 amino acids. Germline V lookup: CDR1 MDHEN, CDR2 SYDVKM. The V segment lost 4 bases and the J segment 7 bases; nucleotides outside the gene matches: 9. CDR3 sequence reads: CASSSWAGGPGYTF. The CDR3 DNA reads as TGTGCCAGCAGTTCATGGGCAGGGGGGCCTGGCTACACCTTC.

The CDR3 loop is CASSEDGGKWTQYF. The CDR3 coding sequence is TGTGCCAGCAGTGAAGATGGAGGGAAGTGGACCCAGTACTTC. The chain carries TRBV25-1 and TRBJ2-5; possibly TRBD2 for D (6 bases). Trimming pared 2 bases from V and 7 bases from J, leaving 14 bases between. The CDR3 loop spans 14 amino acids. Germline V gene sequence: CDR1 MGHDK, CDR2 SYGVNS.